These 30 T cell receptor beta chains came from one sample sequenced in a study of identical twins. TCRdb reprocessed the 5' RACE reads via MiXCR and lists one record per CDR3 protein. The table records about 720,000 distinct CDR3 sequences, around 8.3% of them present only once. This same sample was also taken into another study, of yellow fever vaccine responses in identical twins.

Sequenced input: PBMCs. The origin of the receptors is a woman aged 18-35 years in good health.

This clonotype was observed a few times. V is TRBV5-6 and J is TRBJ2-5; D uncertain. The V end lost 5 bases, the J end lost 6 bases, and 8 bases lay between the germline ends. The CDR3 has 11 amino acids. CDR1 and CDR2 (germline): SGHDT, YYEEEE. The DNA of the CDR3 is TGTGCCAGCAGACATCAAAAGACCCAGTACTTC. It encodes CASRHQKTQYF.

The rearrangement joins TRBV29-1 to TRBJ1-2; TRBD1 is a possible D gene (6 bases). From germline, CDR1 is SQVTM and CDR2 ANQGSEA. Between the trimmed V and J ends, which lost 3 bases and 8 bases, there was a span of 10 bases. The CDR3 is made up of 11 amino acids. CDR3 nucleotides: TGCAGCGTTGAGGGGGGGCGCGGCTACACCTTC. Encoded protein: CSVEGGRGYTF.

This clonotype was found a few times. V is TRBV7-8 and J is TRBJ1-2; D ambiguous. CDR3 length: 13 residues. V shed 2 bases and J shed 5 bases, with 9 bases lying between them. Germline CDR1 is SGHVS and CDR2 is FQNEAQ. CDR3 bases: TGTGCCAGCAGCTTACCAGCTACTTATGGCTACACCTTC. Protein product: CASSLPATYGYTF.

In this sample, this clonotype turned up a few times. The chain combines TRBV20-1 with TRBJ2-2, with D hard to call. The CDR3 is made up of 15 amino acids. Trimming cost V 6 bases and J 2 bases, with 16 bases left between them. Germline CDR1 is DFQATT and CDR2 is SNEGSKA (reference sequence). CDR3 loop: CSAIPIIDNTGELFF. In nucleotides, the CDR3 is TGCAGTGCAATTCCGATAATAGATAACACCGGGGAGCTGTTTTTT.

This clonotype has just a few counts. At one end the junction does not follow the germline gene, possibly because of a read error. V gene TRBV12-3 or TRBV12-4 combines with J gene TRBJ2-1, with D possibly matching TRBD2 (6 bases). The CDR3 covers 11 residues. CDR3 DNA sequence: TGTGCCAGCAGTTTTCCCGGGGGTGTGGTCTTC. It is translated as CASSFPGGVVF.

This clonotype came up a few times. The chain couples TRBV29-1 to TRBJ1-1; unclear D gene. Germline loops: CDR1 SQVTM, CDR2 ANQGSEA. V lost 5 bases to trimming and J lost 5 bases, with 15 bases between them. This CDR3 has 13 amino acids. In nucleotides, the CDR3 is TGCAGCGTTTACCAGCTGTCGGGTACTGAAGCTTTCTTT. Protein product: CSVYQLSGTEAFF.

Here the CDR3 DNA reads TGCAGTGCTAGAGATAGGCAAGGTAGCGGGAGGATTTACGAGCAGTACTTC. It yields the protein CSARDRQGSGRIYEQYF. The rearrangement uses TRBV20-1 and TRBJ2-7, with 10 bases that match TRBD2. With V trimmed by 0 bases and J by 4 bases, 12 bases remained unmatched. Germline CDR1 is DFQATT and CDR2 is SNEGSKA (reference sequence). This CDR3 spans 17 amino acids.

This clonotype was seen a handful of times. This sequence joins TRBV29-1 and TRBJ2-3; 7 bases agree with TRBD2. Looked up from germline, CDR1 is SQVTM and CDR2 is ANQGSEA. CDR3 size: 13 residues. The CDR3 bases are TGCAGTGGTCAGGGAGGGAGCACAGATACGCAGTATTTT. This encodes CSGQGGSTDTQYF.

The table lists this clonotype with many counts. The chain uses TRBV12-3 or TRBV12-4 and TRBJ1-5, with 7 bases matching TRBD1. This CDR3 comprises 17 residues. Trimming at V came to 4 bases and at J to 5 bases, leaving 14 bases not matched to a gene. The chain's CDR3 is CASSSNQPTGLHQPQHF. The CDR3 DNA follows: TGTGCCAGCAGTTCCAATCAACCGACAGGGCTTCATCAGCCCCAGCATTTT.

The chain is built from TRBV5-1 and TRBJ2-7, with a tentative D call TRBD2 (7 bases). V gave up 4 bases and J gave up 3 bases, with 14 bases separating them. Germline CDR1 SGHRS, CDR2 YFSETQ. The CDR3 contains 14 residues. The CDR3 spells CASSEGGTVYEQYF. The CDR3 nucleotides read TGCGCCAGCAGCGAGGGGGGGACCGTCTACGAGCAGTACTTC. Looking up the rest from reference TRBV5-1 and TRBJ2-7 gives the full variable domain: KAGVTQTPRYLIKTRGQQVTLSCSPISGHRSVSWYQQTPGQGLQFLFEYFSETQRNKGNFPGRFSGRQFSNSRSEMNVSTLELGDSALYLCASSEGGTVYEQYFGPGTRLTVT.

A few counts support this clonotype. The rearrangement uses TRBV3-1 and TRBJ2-1; TRBD2 matches at 10 bases. V lost 6 bases, J lost 6 bases, and 5 bases stayed unmatched. Germline CDR1 and CDR2: LGHDT and YNNKEL (reference sequence). The CDR3 spans 14 residues. The CDR3 nucleotides read TGTGCCAGCAGGGAGCGGGGGGGCCCCAATGAGCAGTTCTTC. It codes for CASRERGGPNEQFF.

This clonotype has a handful of counts. Written as DNA, the CDR3 is TGTGCCAGCAGCTTTACCGGGACAGGGGCTGGGGAGCTGTTTTTT. Amino acids: CASSFTGTGAGELFF. V and J are TRBV11-2 and TRBJ2-2; 10 positions match TRBD1. The CDR3 contains 15 residues. Per germline, CDR1 SGHAT and CDR2 FQNNGV. The ends lost 3 bases at V and 8 bases at J; junction bases unmatched: 6.

This clonotype showed up many times. The chain links TRBV29-1 to TRBJ2-7, with D tentatively TRBD2 (5 bases). Germline V gene data show CDR1 as SQVTM and CDR2 as ANQGSEA. This CDR3 region has 14 residues. V was shortened by 6 bases and J by 2 bases, with 17 bases between the two germline ends. The CDR3 coding sequence is TGCAGCGTAATACGGACCGGGAAAGCCTACGAGCAGTACTTC. This gives the protein CSVIRTGKAYEQYF.

This clonotype was counted ten times or more. The V gene is TRBV6-1, the J gene TRBJ1-2, with no clear D. CDR3 length equals 13 residues. Germline V gives CDR1 MNHNS, CDR2 SASEGT. Trimming cost V 3 bases and J 0 bases, with 5 bases left between them. The CDR3 region has the DNA TGTGCCAGCAGTGACACAGCTAACTATGGCTACACCTTC. It encodes CASSDTANYGYTF.

The table lists this clonotype with a few counts. The chain has TRBV28 and TRBJ2-6; 8 bases are shared with TRBD1. The CDR3 length is 19 residues. Germline CDR1 MDHEN, CDR2 SYDVKM. Trimming removed 4 bases from V and 1 base from J; junction bases left unmatched: 12. DNA of the CDR3: TGTGCCAGCAGTTCACCCTTGGGACAGGAGGCTTCTGGGGCCAACGTCCTGACTTTC. Translated, it gives CASSSPLGQEASGANVLTF.

The CDR3 sequence is CASSPFGLPKNIQYF. CDR3 DNA: TGTGCCAGCTCACCTTTTGGTCTGCCCAAAAACATTCAGTACTTC. This chain links TRBV18 with TRBJ2-4, with no clear D. The germline V gene encodes CDR1 KGHSH and CDR2 LQKENI. The CDR3 extends over 15 amino acids. The V gene lost 3 bases and the J gene lost 2 bases, with 11 bases spanning the gap.

The chain combines TRBV29-1 with TRBJ2-7; 9 bases are a match to TRBD1. This CDR3 contains 13 residues. V shed 4 bases, J shed 0 bases, and the junction held 1 base outside the gene matches. Germline CDR1 and CDR2: SQVTM and ANQGSEA. The CDR3 DNA sequence: TGCAGCGTTGTGGGACAGGGCTCCTACGAGCAGTACTTC. Translated, it gives CSVVGQGSYEQYF.

The chain recombines TRBV9 with TRBJ2-1; 14 nucleotides line up with TRBD2. Germline V gene lookup returns CDR1 SGDLS and CDR2 YYNGEE. The CDR3 loop spans 17 amino acids. The V gene end was trimmed by 3 bases and the J gene end by 5 bases; junction bases not matched to a gene: 7. CDR3 amino acids: CASSARLAGGRHNEQFF. The CDR3 coding sequence is TGTGCCAGCAGCGCTAGACTAGCGGGAGGGAGGCACAATGAGCAGTTCTTC.

This clonotype showed up many times. The chain is built from TRBV10-3 and TRBJ2-3; TRBD2 aligns across 7 bases. V lost 2 bases to trimming and J lost 5 bases; unmatched junction nucleotides: 7. The CDR3 spans 15 residues. Per the germline V gene, CDR1 is ENHRY and CDR2 is SYGVKD. This CDR3 is CAISESGRAVDTQYF. The DNA of the CDR3 is TGTGCCATCAGTGAGAGTGGGAGGGCCGTAGATACGCAGTATTTT.

The chain uses TRBV29-1 and TRBJ1-2, with 8 bases fitting TRBD1. The CDR3 length is 14 residues. CDR1 is SQVTM, CDR2 ANQGSEA, per germline. With V trimmed by 5 bases and J by 8 bases, 13 bases remained unmatched. The CDR3 protein is CSVSTDRAFSGYTF. The CDR3, as DNA: TGCAGCGTTTCAACGGACAGGGCTTTTTCGGGCTACACCTTC.

This clonotype has only a few counts. CDR3 sequence: CASSLGQGSSYNSPLHF. The CDR3 DNA sequence: TGTGCCAGCAGTTTAGGACAGGGAAGCTCCTATAATTCACCCCTCCACTTT. V usage is TRBV12-3 or TRBV12-4 and J usage is TRBJ1-6, with 7 positions matching TRBD1. After removal of 1 base from V and 0 bases from J, the junction contained 3 bases not matched to a gene. The CDR3 runs to 17 residues.

The chain links TRBV20-1 to TRBJ2-1; TRBD2 matches at 7 bases. Germline lookup yields CDR1 DFQATT and CDR2 SNEGSKA (reference sequence). The J segment lost 9 bases and the V segment lost 1 base, leaving 12 bases of the junction unmatched. The CDR3 sequence is 15 residues long. The CDR3 bases are TGCAGTGCTAGAGTAGGTGGGAGGGCCTCCGGTGAGCAGTTCTTC. Encoded protein: CSARVGGRASGEQFF.

This clonotype has a count of ten or more. V and J are TRBV27 and TRBJ2-7; unclear D gene. The germline V and J ends were trimmed by 6 bases and 4 bases, with 13 bases remaining between them. The CDR3 spans 13 residues. CDR1 MNHEY and CDR2 SMNVEV come from the germline V gene (reference sequence). Here the CDR3 reads CASSFGTTYEQYF. The DNA of the CDR3 is TGTGCCAGCAGCTTTGGCACAACTTACGAGCAGTACTTC.

The V and J genes are TRBV28 and TRBJ2-7; D uncertain. This CDR3 is 12 amino acids long. CDR1 is MDHEN and CDR2 is SYDVKM in the germline V gene. The germline V and J ends were trimmed by 6 bases and 7 bases, with 13 bases remaining between them. The CDR3 DNA is TGTGCCAGCAGCACGAGCTGGGTGGAGCAGTACTTC. Encoded protein: CASSTSWVEQYF.

This clonotype came up many times. V usage is TRBV5-1 and J usage is TRBJ2-1; TRBD2 matches 14 bases. Trimming removed 4 bases from V and 3 bases from J; junction bases left unmatched: 21. CDR3 size: 22 residues. The germline V gene encodes CDR1 SGHRS and CDR2 YFSETQ. CDR3: CASSRQLLPGLAGARYYNEQFF. In DNA, the CDR3 is TGCGCCAGCAGCCGACAACTGCTTCCGGGACTAGCGGGAGCGCGCTACTACAATGAGCAGTTCTTC.

This clonotype was seen only a few times. The chain couples TRBV20-1 to TRBJ2-5; 11 nucleotides align to TRBD2. V shed 5 bases, J shed 5 bases, and the junction held 10 bases outside the gene matches. The CDR3 contains 15 residues. CDR1 is DFQATT and CDR2 is SNEGSKA in the germline V gene (reference sequence). The CDR3 is CSAPHGGLAVETQYF. As DNA, the CDR3 is TGCAGTGCTCCCCACGGGGGACTAGCGGTGGAGACCCAGTACTTC.

The CDR3 region is CASSETGTPSTDTQYF. The CDR3 nucleotides read TGTGCCAGCAGCGAGACCGGGACCCCTAGCACAGATACGCAGTATTTT. The chain joins TRBV7-8 to TRBJ2-3; D is perhaps TRBD1 or TRBD2 (5 bases each). Trimming stripped 5 bases from V and 0 bases from J, with 15 bases between. The CDR3 sequence is 16 residues long. Germline V gene sequence: CDR1 SGHVS, CDR2 FQNEAQ.

V gene TRBV4-3 combines with J gene TRBJ2-5; D possibly corresponds to TRBD1 (7 bases). Trimming stripped 0 bases from V and 2 bases from J, with 16 bases between. The CDR3 runs 17 residues. The germline V gene encodes CDR1 LGHNA and CDR2 YSLEER. CDR3 sequence: CASSQDRAGQPQETQYF. CDR3 bases: TGCGCCAGCAGCCAAGATCGTGCGGGACAGCCTCAAGAGACCCAGTACTTC.

This clonotype was observed many times. This chain joins TRBV3-1 and TRBJ2-3; D unclear. In germline, CDR1 is LGHDT, CDR2 YNNKEL (reference sequence). This CDR3 spans 14 amino acids. The V end was cut by 0 bases, the J end by 6 bases, with 10 bases between. The DNA of the CDR3 is TGTGCCAGCAGCCAAGATTGGAGTGATGATACGCAGTATTTT. Translation: CASSQDWSDDTQYF.

A few counts support this clonotype. The V and J genes are TRBV20-1 and TRBJ1-5; unclear D gene. Germline CDR1 and CDR2: DFQATT and SNEGSKA (reference sequence). The V end lost 0 bases, the J end lost 5 bases, and 5 bases lay between the germline ends. This CDR3 has 12 amino acids. The CDR3 DNA is TGCAGTGCTAGAGATGGGGATCAGCCCCAGCATTTT. Residues: CSARDGDQPQHF.